A selection of T cell receptor beta chains follows, all from one sample in a study of shared clonotypes between healthy human individuals. Sequencing used immunoSEQ multiplex PCR; TCRdb keeps in-frame clones, though not all of them. The sample contains 500,000 or so clones, around 96% of which appear only once. The sequenced material came from naive CD4+ T cells sorted from blood. The origin of the receptors is a woman in her twenties or thirties in good health. Both conserved end residues are part of each CDR3. Fields, in order: V gene, clone size, J gene, D gene, CDR3 DNA, CDR3 protein. D genes are given only for firm matches. Clone size is not always given. Where it is, it says once, few, many or a class for expanded clones.

TRBV5-1	NA	TRBJ1-1	NA	TGCGCCAGCAGCTTGTTTGGGGGGAACACTGAAGCTTTCTTT	CASSLFGGNTEAFF
TRBV4-1	NA	TRBJ1-3	NA	TGCGCCAGCACCCTATCATTTTCCTCTGGAAACACCATATATTTT	CASTLSFSSGNTIYF
TRBV18	NA	TRBJ1-5	TRBD1	TGTGCCAGCTCGCCCGGGACAGGGAGGGCTCAGCCCCAGCATTTT	CASSPGTGRAQPQHF
TRBV7-9	NA	TRBJ1-1	TRBD1	TGTGCCAGCAGCACCCAGGGGGAGGACACTGAAGCTTTCTTT	CASSTQGEDTEAFF
TRBV4-1	NA	TRBJ1-5	NA	TGCGCCAGCAGCCAAGGTCGGGCCAAGGGCCCCAATCAGCCCCAGCATTTT	CASSQGRAKGPNQPQHF
TRBV30	once	TRBJ2-5	NA	TGTGCCTGGAGTATGGATGGGGTTATCCAGTACTTC	CAWSMDGVIQYF
TRBV18	NA	TRBJ2-7	TRBD2	TGTGCCAGCTCAGTCTCAGTAGCCCTAGCGGGAGGTTACGAGCAGTACTTC	CASSVSVALAGGYEQYF
TRBV6-5	NA	TRBJ2-5	NA	TGTGCCAGCAGTTCCGACAGGTTGACGGGAAAGACCCAGTACTTC	CASSSDRLTGKTQYF
TRBV19	NA	TRBJ1-2	TRBD1	TGTGCCAGTAGTCCCAGGACAGGGGGGGACTATGGCTACACCTTC	CASSPRTGGDYGYTF
TRBV15	NA	TRBJ1-2	TRBD1	TGTGCCGCCAGCACCCCGGGACAGGGAAAGGTGGACTATGGCTACACCTTC	CAASTPGQGKVDYGYTF
TRBV5-1	NA	TRBJ2-7	NA	TGCGCCAGCAGCCTCCCGGCTAGCGCCAGCTCCTACGAGCAGTACTTC	CASSLPASASSYEQYF
TRBV2	NA	TRBJ2-1	TRBD2	TGTGCCAGCAACCGGGCTAGCGGGAGGAATGAGCAGTTCTTC	CASNRASGRNEQFF
TRBV28	NA	TRBJ2-7	TRBD2	TGTGCCAGCAGTTCTCTGGGTAGCGGGGTCTACGAGCAGTACTTC	CASSSLGSGVYEQYF
TRBV6-5	NA	TRBJ1-1	NA	TGTGCCAGCAGCCCTACAGAGAACACTGAAGCTTTCTTT	CASSPTENTEAFF
TRBV6-1	NA	TRBJ2-7	NA	TGTGCCAGCACTTCCGGGACTCCGATAGAAGAGCAGTACTTC	CASTSGTPIEEQYF
TRBV5-1	NA	TRBJ2-7	TRBD2	TGCGCCAGCAAAATAGCGGGAGGCCAACACGAGCAGTACTTC	CASKIAGGQHEQYF
TRBV29-1	NA	TRBJ2-7	NA	TGCAGCGTTGAAGTAGTGCCCCAGCCTCCCTACGAGCAGTACTTC	CSVEVVPQPPYEQYF
TRBV7-9	NA	TRBJ1-1	TRBD1	TGTGCCAGCAGACGACTAGACAGGGACGCTTTCTTT	CASRRLDRDAFF
TRBV20-1	NA	TRBJ2-1	NA	TGCAGTGCTATCCTCGGGACTCAGCAGTTCTTC	CSAILGTQQFF
TRBV5-8	NA	TRBJ2-5	TRBD1	TGTGCCAGCAGCTTAGGGACAGGGGGACGGCAGACCCAGTACTTC	CASSLGTGGRQTQYF
TRBV6-5	NA	TRBJ2-4	TRBD1	TGTGCCAGCAGTCCTCCCGGGACAGGGGAAAACATTCAGTACTTC	CASSPPGTGENIQYF
TRBV19	few	TRBJ1-5	NA	TGTGCCAGTAGTATGTCAGGCGGTAATCAGCCCCAGCATTTT	CASSMSGGNQPQHF
TRBV7-9	NA	TRBJ2-1	NA	TGTGCCAGCAGACCTAGAGAGAATGAGCAGTTCTTC	CASRPRENEQFF
TRBV28	few	TRBJ1-2	NA	TGTGCCAGCAGTCAATACCGGTCTAACTATGGCTACACCTTC	CASSQYRSNYGYTF
TRBV5-1	once	TRBJ2-5	NA	TGCGCCAGCAGCGCCGGTCGGACACTTCAAGAGACCCAGTACTTC	CASSAGRTLQETQYF
TRBV19	NA	TRBJ1-1	NA	TGTGCCAGTACCCTAAGGGTGAACACTGAAGCTTTCTTT	CASTLRVNTEAFF
TRBV5-1	NA	TRBJ1-5	NA	TGCGCCAGCAGCCCTGGCATAGATCAGCCCCAGCATTTT	CASSPGIDQPQHF
TRBV29-1	NA	TRBJ1-1	NA	TGCAGCGTTGTGGGCAGGCTCAACACTGAAGCTTTCTTT	CSVVGRLNTEAFF
TRBV19	NA	TRBJ1-2	NA	TGTGCCAGTAGTATAGGGGACGTACGTGGTGGCTACACCTTC	CASSIGDVRGGYTF
TRBV7-9	NA	TRBJ1-2	NA	TGTGCCAGCAGCTTAGTTCGGGATTTTAACTATGGCTACACCTTC	CASSLVRDFNYGYTF
TRBV11-3	NA	TRBJ1-1	NA	TGTGCCAGCAGCTTAAGCGGGTCGGTCGAAGCTTTCTTT	CASSLSGSVEAFF
TRBV29-1	NA	TRBJ1-2	NA	TGCAGCGTTGCCGCACAGGGTTATGGCTACACCTTC	CSVAAQGYGYTF
TRBV28	NA	TRBJ2-7	NA	TGTGCCAGCAGTCCTGCTTTTGCGGGCCACTACGAGCAGTACTTC	CASSPAFAGHYEQYF
TRBV18	NA	TRBJ1-2	NA	TGTGCCAGCTCACCTGGACAGCTTAACTATGGCTACACCTTC	CASSPGQLNYGYTF
TRBV28	NA	TRBJ2-7	TRBD2	TGTGCCAGCAGTTTCGTTGGGGGAGGGAGAATCTACGAGCAGTACTTC	CASSFVGGGRIYEQYF
TRBV27	NA	TRBJ2-7	NA	TGTGCCAGCAGTTCGCCTCGCTTTGCGCTGAGGGGATCAAGGACCTACGAGCAGTACTTC	CASSSPRFALRGSRTYEQYF
TRBV5-1	NA	TRBJ1-2	NA	TGCGCCAGCAGCTTGGAAAGGCCCTTGGTCTATGGCTACACCTTC	CASSLERPLVYGYTF
TRBV15	NA	TRBJ2-7	TRBD2	TGTGCCACCAGCAGAGTACTAGCGGGAGGGCGCGAGCAGTACTTC	CATSRVLAGGREQYF
TRBV19	NA	TRBJ1-2	NA	TGTGCCAGTAGTACTCCCCATGGGGGCCCTAACTATGGCTACACCTTC	CASSTPHGGPNYGYTF
TRBV9	NA	TRBJ2-1	TRBD2	TGTGCCAGCAGCATCAGTAGCGGGAACTCCTACAATGAGCAGTTCTTC	CASSISSGNSYNEQFF
TRBV6-5	NA	TRBJ2-5	NA	TGTGCCAGCAGAAGGACTGCATACCAAGAGACCCAGTACTTC	CASRRTAYQETQYF
TRBV5-1	NA	TRBJ2-7	TRBD2	TGCGCCAGCAGTAAAGCGGGAGGTCCCGAGCAGTACTTC	CASSKAGGPEQYF
TRBV5-1	NA	TRBJ2-7	NA	TGCGCCAGCAGCCTGACCCAGGACATCTACGAGCAGTACTTC	CASSLTQDIYEQYF
TRBV5-1	NA	TRBJ2-5	TRBD1	TGCGCCAGCAGCCAAACTGACAGGGATCAAGAGACCCAGTACTTC	CASSQTDRDQETQYF
TRBV6-5	once	TRBJ1-5	TRBD1	TGTGCCAGCGGGCGTACAGGGGGCGATCAGCCCCAGCATTTT	CASGRTGGDQPQHF
TRBV5-4	NA	TRBJ2-3	NA	TGTGCCAGCACCCGAGCGGCGGGAAACACAGATACGCAGTATTTT	CASTRAAGNTDTQYF
TRBV30	once	TRBJ1-2	NA	TGTGCCTGGAGCTGGGGTCCGAATGGCTACACCTTC	CAWSWGPNGYTF